The 30 T cell receptor beta chains below were found in one sample sequenced in a study of OX40 agonist ivuxolimab in advanced cancers. Measured with immunoSEQ multiplex PCR; TCRdb has only the in-frame clones, and not every one. The sample contains approximately 61,000 clones, about 89% of which appear only once. The material was CD4+ or CD8+ T cells sorted from blood, obtained in a trial of the OX40 agonist ivuxolimab. The source is an adult with an advanced solid tumor such as melanoma, head and neck, liver or kidney cancer.

This clone appeared once. In DNA form, the CDR3 reads TGCGCCAGCAGCTTGGTTATGGGGGAGAGCACAGATACGCAGTATTTT. Translation gives CASSLVMGESTDTQYF. The V gene is TRBV5-1, the J gene TRBJ2-3; possibly TRBD1 or TRBD2 for D (5 bases each). Germline assignment: CDR1 SGHRS and CDR2 YFSETQ. The CDR3 consists of 16 residues. V gave up 0 bases and J gave up 0 bases, with 11 bases separating them.

This clone has more than one count but fewer than ten. This chain uses TRBV19 with TRBJ2-1, with a tentative D call TRBD1 (7 bases). Trimming took off 2 bases at V and 4 bases at J, with 9 bases between the two ends. Germline assignment: CDR1 LNHDA and CDR2 SQIVND (reference sequence). The CDR3 runs 14 residues. The CDR3 sequence is CASSIQGGYNEQFF. CDR3 DNA: TGTGCCAGTAGTATACAGGGGGGATACAATGAGCAGTTCTTC.

The chain has TRBV6-1 and TRBJ1-5, with 9 bases that match TRBD1. The ends lost 4 bases at V and 3 bases at J; junction bases unmatched: 1. The CDR3 contains 14 residues. From germline, CDR1 is MNHNS and CDR2 SASEGT. The CDR3 reads CASSGQGDNQPQHF. The DNA for the CDR3 is TGTGCCAGCAGTGGACAGGGGGACAATCAGCCCCAGCATTTT.

This chain links TRBV30 with TRBJ2-3; D is perhaps TRBD2 (6 bases). Germline V gene data show CDR1 as GTSNPN and CDR2 as SVGIG (reference sequence). This CDR3 spans 12 amino acids. Deletions cut 4 bases from V and 2 bases from J, with 7 bases between. Written as DNA, the CDR3 is TGTGCCTGGAAGGGACTCACAGATACGCAGTATTTT. Its translation is CAWKGLTDTQYF.

The J gene is TRBJ2-6, the V gene TRBV4-3; D is unresolved. Looked up from germline, CDR1 is LGHNA and CDR2 is YSLEER. The CDR3 has 14 residues. V was pared by 1 base and J by 2 bases, with 3 bases between. The CDR3 nucleotides are TGCGCCAGCAGCCAAGTTGCTGGGGCCAACGTCCTGACTTTC. Translating it yields CASSQVAGANVLTF.

The V gene is TRBV6-1, the J gene TRBJ1-1; D not resolved. V lost 5 bases and J 4 bases, leaving 11 bases between the germline ends. Germline V CDR1 and CDR2: MNHNS, SASEGT. This CDR3 has 13 residues. This CDR3 is CASSPQESTEAFF. In nucleotides, the CDR3 is TGTGCCAGCAGTCCCCAGGAAAGCACTGAAGCTTTCTTT.

The chain recombines TRBV5-1 with TRBJ2-1, with 10 positions matching TRBD2. This CDR3 comprises 15 residues. J was trimmed by 7 bases and V by 2 bases; bases with no gene match: 6. Germline CDR1 SGHRS, CDR2 YFSETQ. DNA of the CDR3: TGCGCCAGCAGCTTATCTAGCGGGAGTGGGAATGAGCAGTTCTTC. It specifies CASSLSSGSGNEQFF.

This clone was seen a handful of times. V is TRBV30 and J is TRBJ1-4; D perhaps matches TRBD1 (5 bases). Germline V gene data show CDR1 as GTSNPN and CDR2 as SVGIG (reference sequence). V lost 2 bases and J 7 bases, leaving 11 bases between the germline ends. The CDR3 is made up of 13 amino acids. The CDR3 spells CAWSRLGGEKLFF. The DNA for the CDR3 is TGTGCCTGGAGTAGATTGGGGGGTGAAAAACTGTTTTTT.

The V call is TRBV9, the J call TRBJ2-3; 8 positions match TRBD2. The CDR3 contains 15 residues. Germline V lookup: CDR1 SGDLS, CDR2 YYNGEE. J lost 3 bases, V lost 1 base, and 4 bases had no gene match. CDR3 DNA sequence: TGTGCCAGCAGCGTACGGGGGGGCCAAACAGATACGCAGTATTTT. This codes for CASSVRGGQTDTQYF.

This clone showed up just once. This rearrangement joins TRBV7-2 to TRBJ2-1, with D hard to call. Trimming took off 6 bases at V and 4 bases at J, with 10 bases between the two ends. This CDR3 has 13 amino acids. CDR1 is SGHTA and CDR2 is FQGNSA in the germline V gene. The CDR3: CASSSGGYNEQFF. Written as DNA, the CDR3 is TGTGCCAGCAGTTCAGGCGGATACAATGAGCAGTTCTTC.

The rearrangement uses TRBV28 and TRBJ2-2, with 10 bases fitting TRBD1. The CDR3 has 15 amino acids. From germline, CDR1 is MDHEN and CDR2 SYDVKM. Trimming at V came to 6 bases and at J to 4 bases, leaving 5 bases not matched to a gene. CDR3 loop: CASRRQGATTGELFF. The CDR3, as DNA: TGTGCCAGCAGGAGACAGGGGGCGACCACCGGGGAGCTGTTTTTT.

The gene calls are TRBV29-1 and TRBJ1-2; a weak D match, TRBD1 (6 bases). The V end lost 0 bases, the J end lost 8 bases, and 16 bases lay between the germline ends. Germline V gives CDR1 SQVTM, CDR2 ANQGSEA. The CDR3 runs to 14 residues. For the CDR3, the DNA is TGCAGCGTTGAAGATCTTTGGGGGCTAAGGGGCTACACCTTC. This codes for CSVEDLWGLRGYTF. The whole variable domain, remainder taken from reference TRBV29-1 and TRBJ1-2, is SAVISQKPSRDICQRGTSLTIQCQVDSQVTMMFWYRQQPGQSLTLIATANQGSEATYESGFVIDKFPISRPNLTFSTLTVSNMSPEDSSIYLCSVEDLWGLRGYTFGSGTRLTVV.

The genes are TRBV28 and TRBJ2-3; TRBD1 aligns across 8 bases. After removal of 5 bases from V and 6 bases from J, the junction contained 10 bases not matched to a gene. The CDR3 totals 15 residues. From germline, CDR1 is MDHEN and CDR2 SYDVKM. DNA for the CDR3: TGTGCCAGCAGTCCCCGGACAGGGATGTGGGATACGCAGTATTTT. Translated, it gives CASSPRTGMWDTQYF.

V gene TRBV30 combines with J gene TRBJ2-7; the D gene is possibly TRBD1 (6 bases). V lost 1 base to trimming and J lost 6 bases, with 7 bases between them. The CDR3 contains 11 residues. Germline CDR1 is GTSNPN and CDR2 is SVGIG (reference sequence). CDR3 in DNA: TGTGCCTGGAGTGGGACAGTCGAGCAGTACTTC. Translating it yields CAWSGTVEQYF.

This chain connects TRBV12-5 to TRBJ2-7; D gene ambiguous. Germline V gene data show CDR1 as LGHNT and CDR2 as FRNRAP. The CDR3 runs 14 residues. The germline V and J ends were trimmed by 6 bases and 0 bases, with 12 bases remaining between them. The CDR3 here is CASGSLLSSYEQYF. CDR3 DNA: TGTGCTAGTGGCTCGCTCTTAAGCTCCTACGAGCAGTACTTC. Full variable domain (remainder filled in from reference TRBV12-5 and TRBJ2-7): DARVTQTPRHKVTEMGQEVTMRCQPILGHNTVFWYRQTMMQGLELLAYFRNRAPLDDSGMPKDRFSAEMPDATLATLKIQPSEPRDSAVYFCASGSLLSSYEQYFGPGTRLTVT.

The chain combines TRBV19 with TRBJ2-7, with TRBD1 matching over 7 bases. After removal of 2 bases from V and 3 bases from J, the junction contained 4 bases not matched to a gene. The CDR3 consists of 14 residues. Germline V gene lookup returns CDR1 LNHDA and CDR2 SQIVND (reference sequence). The CDR3 coding sequence is TGTGCCAGTAGTATAAGAGGGGGCGACTACGAGCAGTACTTC. Translation: CASSIRGGDYEQYF.

This chain uses TRBV11-3 with TRBJ1-3; D not resolved. The CDR3 has 14 residues. The germline V gene encodes CDR1 SGHNT and CDR2 YENEEA. The germline V and J ends were trimmed by 5 bases and 4 bases, with 12 bases remaining between them. The CDR3 sequence: CASSPGSGGNTIYF. Written as DNA, the CDR3 is TGTGCCAGCAGCCCCGGAAGCGGAGGAAACACCATATATTTT.

V usage is TRBV29-1 and J usage is TRBJ2-7; D might be TRBD1 (6 bases). With 4 bases removed from V and 0 bases from J, the gap between germline ends came to 10 bases. The CDR3 consists of 13 residues. Germline CDR1 and CDR2: SQVTM and ANQGSEA. The CDR3 spells CSVGQGRSYEQYF. The DNA of the CDR3 is TGCAGCGTTGGTCAGGGGCGCTCCTACGAGCAGTACTTC.

The chain couples TRBV7-2 to TRBJ2-6; 7 bases are shared with TRBD1. With V trimmed by 4 bases and J by 2 bases, 11 bases remained unmatched. The CDR3 covers 18 residues. Looked up from germline, CDR1 is SGHTA and CDR2 is FQGNSA. CDR3 coding DNA: TGTGCCAGCAGCTACCCCACCAGGGGGAAGGCTGGGGCCAACGTCCTGACTTTC. It translates to CASSYPTRGKAGANVLTF. Full variable domain (missing parts from reference TRBV7-2 and TRBJ2-6): GAGVSQSPSNKVTEKGKDVELRCDPISGHTALYWYRQSLGQGLEFLIYFQGNSAPDKSGLPSDRFSAERTGGSVSTLTIQRTQQEDSAVYLCASSYPTRGKAGANVLTFGAGSRLTVL.

CDR3 nucleotides: TGTGCCAGCAGCTTAAGGGACAGATATAATTCACCCCTCCACTTT. Its protein is CASSLRDRYNSPLHF. This rearrangement joins TRBV11-2 to TRBJ1-6; 7 bases align to TRBD1. Germline lookup yields CDR1 SGHAT and CDR2 FQNNGV. V lost 2 bases, J lost 4 bases, and 2 bases stayed unmatched. The length of the CDR3 is 15 residues.

This clone came up once. V is TRBV4-1 and J is TRBJ1-6; D is unresolved. The CDR3 spans 16 residues. CDR1 is MGHRA, CDR2 YSYEKL, per germline. Between the trimmed V and J ends, which lost 0 bases and 7 bases, there was a span of 13 bases. CDR3 sequence reads: CASSQDQSQQNSPLHF. The CDR3 nucleotides are TGCGCCAGCAGCCAAGATCAAAGTCAGCAAAATTCACCCCTCCACTTT.

This chain uses TRBV6-1 with TRBJ1-2, with D uncertain. This CDR3 region has 12 residues. Germline lookup yields CDR1 MNHNS and CDR2 SASEGT. Trimming took 1 base from V and 2 from J, leaving 2 bases between them. CDR3 DNA: TGTGCCAGCAGTGAAGTGAACTATGGCTACACCTTC. Encoded protein: CASSEVNYGYTF.

This sequence joins TRBV28 and TRBJ2-7; TRBD1 agrees at 7 bases. V shed 5 bases, J shed 2 bases, and the junction held 12 bases outside the gene matches. The CDR3 runs to 16 residues. Germline-derived CDR1 and CDR2 are MDHEN and SYDVKM. This CDR3 is CASSPPGTATAYEQYF. The CDR3 DNA reads as TGTGCCAGCAGTCCCCCCGGGACAGCCACCGCCTACGAGCAGTACTTC.

The genes are TRBV28 and TRBJ1-1; 9 bases line up with TRBD1. With 8 bases clipped from V and 1 base from J, the junction kept 8 bases outside the gene matches. The CDR3 has 15 amino acids. Germline-derived CDR1 and CDR2 are MDHEN and SYDVKM. The CDR3 DNA follows: TGTGCCAGCTTGGGACAGGGTAGGGGGAACACTGAAGCTTTCTTT. It is translated as CASLGQGRGNTEAFF.

The table lists this clone with a count of one. The V call is TRBV5-1, the J call TRBJ2-7, with D perhaps TRBD2 (7 bases). This CDR3 comprises 15 residues. The V and J ends lost 1 base and 2 bases respectively, with 13 bases between them. Germline CDR1 is SGHRS and CDR2 is YFSETQ. In DNA form, the CDR3 reads TGCGCCAGCAGCTTGTCACAGGGAGGGACCTACGAGCAGTACTTC. Translated, it gives CASSLSQGGTYEQYF. Variable domain in full (rest from reference TRBV5-1 and TRBJ2-7): KAGVTQTPRYLIKTRGQQVTLSCSPISGHRSVSWYQQTPGQGLQFLFEYFSETQRNKGNFPGRFSGRQFSNSRSEMNVSTLELGDSALYLCASSLSQGGTYEQYFGPGTRLTVT.

V is TRBV7-2 and J is TRBJ1-4, with D perhaps TRBD1 (5 bases). Germline V CDR1 and CDR2: SGHTA, FQGNSA. V lost 5 bases, J lost 7 bases, and 17 bases lay in between. The length of the CDR3 is 15 residues. The CDR3, as DNA: TGTGCCAGCAGCCAGAGGAGGGGCGCGGGTGAAAAACTGTTTTTT. This sequence encodes CASSQRRGAGEKLFF.

J is TRBJ2-7 and V is TRBV19; D possibly corresponds to TRBD1 (7 bases). This CDR3 contains 13 residues. Trimming shortened V by 0 bases and J by 8 bases, and 11 bases separated the two germline ends. Germline CDR1 reads LNHDA; CDR2 reads SQIVND (reference sequence). CDR3 bases: TGTGCCAGTAGTATAGACAGGGGGAGGCAGCAGTACTTC. Residues: CASSIDRGRQQYF.

Details on this clone: The DNA is left out, because the CDR3 cannot be placed on it with certainty; the CDR3 is given as TCRdb lists it. The chain links TRBV12-2 to TRBJ2-4; TRBD1, the table's D call, lacks a check against the DNA. TRBV12-2 constitutes a pseudogene. The CDR3 extends over 21 residues, inclusive of both ends. CDR3 region: CASRLVGSGTESKLAKNIQYF.

The chain recombines TRBV29-1 with TRBJ2-1; 11 positions match TRBD2. This CDR3 spans 14 amino acids. With 8 bases clipped from V and 3 bases from J, the junction kept 6 bases outside the gene matches. Per germline, CDR1 SQVTM and CDR2 ANQGSEA. CDR3 DNA: TGCAGCTCCCTTACTAGCGGGAGCTACAATGAGCAGTTCTTC. Protein sequence: CSSLTSGSYNEQFF.

The chain employs TRBV6-6 and TRBJ1-1, with a possible D match to TRBD1 (5 bases). Per germline, CDR1 MNHNY and CDR2 SVGAGI (reference sequence). Trimming shortened V by 0 bases and J by 5 bases, and 13 bases separated the two germline ends. The CDR3 runs to 15 residues. CDR3 region: CASSYSASRETEAFF. In DNA form, the CDR3 reads TGTGCCAGCAGTTACTCGGCCTCCAGGGAGACTGAAGCTTTCTTT.